This TCR beta chain was retrieved from a study of T cell responses to AZD1222 COVID-19 vaccine. Produced via immunoSEQ multiplex PCR; TCRdb's table is partial and in-frame only. Among some 170,000 clones listed, about 89% were seen once. CDR3 length equals 14 residues. Germline values: CDR1 SGHRS, CDR2 YFSETQ. Trimming stripped 0 bases from V and 4 bases from J, with 10 bases between. Turning to this clone: What it recognizes is unknown.

General study findings and limits: Only a handful of individuals given AZD1222 were seropositive at baseline. Most donors were white British and more were female, and clonal diversity was possibly underestimated.

The sequence came from an adult in good health. Sequences were derived from peripheral blood, sampled on day 0 of AZD1222 vaccination. The J gene is TRBJ1-1, the V gene TRBV5-1, with D maybe TRBD1 (5 bases). The CDR3 bases are TGCGCCAGCAGCTTGGGCAGGGTTCCCACTGAAGCTTTCTTT. Translating it yields CASSLGRVPTEAFF.